This record concerns one T cell receptor beta chain sequence. Additional DNA sequences in this sample encode the identical CDR3. Participants, 18 to 89 years old, spanned 25 or so US areas. Cohorts were determined from participant-reported clinical history. Methods used by the authors: Using reference gene primer amplification, nucleated cell counts were estimated. Sequenced by immunoSEQ multiplex PCR; TCRdb stores in-frame clones only, minus some. The V and J calls and clone size were taken over from that table, and D and trimming were inferred from the DNA. Of roughly 250,000 clones listed, approximately 91% are singletons. The sample is drawn from a study of blood T cell repertoires in COVID-19. Study at large: The samples span acute and convalescent COVID-19 from the United States, Italy and Spain.

The length of the CDR3 is 12 residues. Trimming removed 3 bases at V and 3 bases at J, with 5 bases between. Germline values: CDR1 SEHNR, CDR2 FQNEAQ (reference sequence). The chain couples TRBV7-9 to TRBJ1-2; D unresolved. The sequence was obtained from a human donor in a cohort exposed to, infected with or recovered from COVID-19 (not recorded which). The donor label of this sample is uncertain. The sample consisted of PBMCs or T cells enriched from blood (not recorded which). The CDR3 sequence is CASSFTDYGYTF. The CDR3 coding sequence is TGTGCCAGCAGCTTCACTGACTATGGCTACACCTTC.